Listed here are 32 T cell receptor beta chains from one sample, sequenced in a study of blood T cell repertoires in COVID-19. Clones were sequenced by immunoSEQ multiplex PCR, and TCRdb holds only the in-frame ones, with some missing. The sample includes 300,000 to 400,000 clones, around 91% seen only once; the top ten take under 3.5%. Input material: peripheral blood. Every receptor here comes from a woman in her late teens or twenties who had recovered from COVID-19.

J is TRBJ1-1 and V is TRBV7-9; TRBD1 agrees at 9 bases. CDR3 length: 15 amino acids. The V gene end was trimmed by 4 bases and the J gene end by 1 base; junction bases not matched to a gene: 4. The V gene's germline CDR1 is SEHNR and CDR2 FQNEAQ (reference sequence). This chain's CDR3 is CASSSQGAKNTEAFF. CDR3 coding DNA: TGTGCCAGCAGCTCACAGGGGGCGAAGAACACTGAAGCTTTCTTT.

The chain joins TRBV20-1 to TRBJ1-5; D gene uncertain. The germline V gene encodes CDR1 DFQATT and CDR2 SNEGSKA (reference sequence). This CDR3 spans 14 amino acids. The ends were cut back, 3 bases at V and 7 bases at J, with 16 bases in the middle. DNA for the CDR3: TGCAGTGCTAGTGGATCGTCAGGACTCCAGCCCCAGCATTTT. Residues: CSASGSSGLQPQHF.

This clone came up a few times. V and J are TRBV18 and TRBJ2-7; 7 bases map to TRBD2. The CDR3 consists of 13 residues. CDR1 is KGHSH and CDR2 is LQKENI in the germline V gene. V lost 5 bases and J lost 5; bases outside the gene matches: 6. The CDR3 is CASSAGLGDEQYV. The DNA of the CDR3 is TGTGCCAGCTCAGCCGGACTAGGGGACGAGCAGTACGTC.

This chain joins TRBV27 and TRBJ1-2; 12 bases line up with TRBD1. Per the germline V gene, CDR1 is MNHEY and CDR2 is SMNVEV (reference sequence). The CDR3 length is 14 residues. J lost 7 bases, V lost 4 bases, and 4 bases had no gene match. The DNA for the CDR3 is TGTGCCAGCAGTTGGGACAGGGGGCAAGGTGGCTACACCTTC. As protein: CASSWDRGQGGYTF.

This clone was seen a handful of times. V is TRBV7-8 and J is TRBJ2-5; no firm D call. CDR1 SGHVS and CDR2 FQNEAQ come from the germline V gene. The CDR3 contains 15 residues. V was pared by 2 bases and J by 0 bases, with 10 bases between. CDR3 loop: CASSLMKDYQETQYF. In DNA form, the CDR3 reads TGTGCCAGCAGCTTAATGAAAGACTACCAAGAGACCCAGTACTTC.

This clone appeared a single time. The chain is built from TRBV11-3 and TRBJ1-3, with a possible D match to TRBD1 (5 bases). From germline, CDR1 is SGHNT and CDR2 YENEEA. This CDR3 spans 13 amino acids. Trimming removed 4 bases at V and 3 bases at J, with 7 bases between. The CDR3 DNA sequence: TGTGCCAGCAGCTCAGGGATTGGAAACACCATATATTTT. It encodes CASSSGIGNTIYF.

The chain is built from TRBV14 and TRBJ1-4; TRBD1 is a possible D gene (6 bases). V was clipped by 2 bases and J by 3 bases, with 7 bases between them. From germline, CDR1 is SGHDN and CDR2 FVKESK. This CDR3 spans 14 amino acids. The CDR3 nucleotides read TGTGCCAGCAGCCAAAGACAGGCTAATGAAAAACTGTTTTTT. It translates to CASSQRQANEKLFF.

The V call is TRBV18, the J call TRBJ1-3; D unclear. CDR1 and CDR2 (germline): KGHSH, LQKENI. With 3 bases removed from V and 4 bases from J, the gap between germline ends came to 13 bases. CDR3 size: 15 residues. The CDR3 protein is CASSPLARGGNTIYF. In DNA form, the CDR3 reads TGTGCCAGCTCACCGTTGGCCCGGGGAGGAAACACCATATATTTT.

The chain joins TRBV7-2 to TRBJ2-3; D ambiguous. Trimming took 5 bases from V and 9 from J, leaving 12 bases between them. The length of the CDR3 is 12 residues. Germline V CDR1 and CDR2: SGHTA, FQGNSA. CDR3 DNA sequence: TGTGCCAGCAGCCCTCCATCCGGGACGCAGTATTTT. As protein: CASSPPSGTQYF.

This chain uses TRBV6-2 or TRBV6-3 with TRBJ1-2; TRBD1 agrees at 9 bases. CDR3 length: 13 residues. Trimming cost V 5 bases and J 8 bases; bases outside gene matches: 6. Germline V CDR1 and CDR2: MNHEY, SVGEGT. CDR3 protein: CASSRTGARGYTF. For the CDR3, the DNA is TGTGCCAGCAGTCGGACAGGGGCTAGAGGCTACACCTTC.

The sample holds one count of this clone. This chain joins TRBV9 and TRBJ1-1; TRBD1 matches 7 bases. The V gene's germline CDR1 is SGDLS and CDR2 YYNGEE. CDR3 length equals 18 residues. V gave up 4 bases and J gave up 0 bases; unmatched junction bases: 15. This chain's CDR3 is CASSPTGTVGLMNTEAFF. In DNA form, the CDR3 reads TGTGCCAGCAGCCCAACCGGGACAGTAGGTTTGATGAACACTGAAGCTTTCTTT.

This chain connects TRBV11-2 to TRBJ1-3, with TRBD1 identical over 8 bases. CDR3 length equals 17 residues. Germline CDR1 reads SGHAT; CDR2 reads FQNNGV. Trimming at V came to 7 bases and at J to 1 base, leaving 12 bases not matched to a gene. This CDR3 is CASTRNPRGPSGNTIYF. The CDR3 coding sequence is TGTGCCAGCACCCGAAACCCCAGGGGGCCGTCTGGAAACACCATATATTTT.

Here the CDR3 DNA reads TGCGCCAGCAGTACAAATCCCTTCTATGGCTACACCTTC. Its translation is CASSTNPFYGYTF. The chain uses TRBV10-2 and TRBJ1-2, with D uncertain. The CDR3 is 13 residues long. V was trimmed by 5 bases and J by 4 bases, leaving 11 bases between them. Germline loops: CDR1 WSHSY, CDR2 SAAADI.

This clone was recorded once. The chain is built from TRBV5-1 and TRBJ1-6, with 7 bases matching TRBD1. Germline V gene lookup returns CDR1 SGHRS and CDR2 YFSETQ. V shed 9 bases, J shed 10 bases, and the junction held 13 bases outside the gene matches. The CDR3 is 14 amino acids. The DNA for the CDR3 is TGCGCCACCCGTTATACAGGGGACGACTCACCCCTCCACTTT. Translated: CATRYTGDDSPLHF.

This clone was detected once. The rearrangement links TRBV6-5 to TRBJ1-3, with 7 bases identical to TRBD1. The CDR3 runs to 16 residues. Germline V gives CDR1 MNHEY, CDR2 SVGAGI. Trimming cost V 2 bases and J 2 bases; bases outside gene matches: 6. CDR3 residues: CASSYLGGWAGNTIYF. In DNA form, the CDR3 reads TGTGCCAGCAGTTACCTAGGGGGCTGGGCTGGAAACACCATATATTTT.

The J gene is TRBJ2-1, the V gene TRBV10-3, with TRBD1 identical over 7 bases. Germline V gene data show CDR1 as ENHRY and CDR2 as SYGVKD. The V gene end was trimmed by 0 bases and the J gene end by 9 bases; junction bases not matched to a gene: 17. The CDR3 runs to 18 residues. CDR3 sequence (DNA): TGTGCCATCAGTGAGTCGCGATTCCCGGACAGGTCGGGTGTTGAGCAGTTCTTC. Translated: CAISESRFPDRSGVEQFF.

This chain connects TRBV30 to TRBJ1-2; D perhaps matches TRBD1 (5 bases). V lost 1 base, J lost 5 bases, and 38 bases lay in between. The CDR3 length is 22 residues. The V gene's germline CDR1 is GTSNPN and CDR2 SVGIG (reference sequence). The CDR3 sequence is CAWSGGGLACSTDYPKDYGYTF. CDR3 in DNA: TGTGCCTGGAGTGGGGGAGGTTTAGCTTGTTCGACAGACTACCCCAAGGATTATGGCTACACCTTC.

The rearrangement links TRBV2 to TRBJ2-6; 9 nucleotides match TRBD1. Germline V gene sequence: CDR1 SNHLY, CDR2 FYNNEI. The ends lost 8 bases at V and 4 bases at J; junction bases unmatched: 18. This CDR3 spans 19 amino acids. The CDR3 reads CASRYWGQGQGSGANVLTF. The CDR3 DNA is TGTGCCAGCCGCTACTGGGGGCAGGGACAGGGATCCGGGGCCAACGTCCTGACTTTC.

The CDR3 spells CASLGAGTDTQYF. CDR3 in DNA: TGCGCCAGCCTAGGGGCTGGCACAGATACGCAGTATTTT. The chain employs TRBV10-2 and TRBJ2-3, with TRBD1 as a possible D gene (5 bases). The germline V gene encodes CDR1 WSHSY and CDR2 SAAADI. Trimming took off 8 bases at V and 1 base at J, with 10 bases between the two ends. This CDR3 is 13 amino acids long.

The rearrangement joins TRBV7-9 to TRBJ1-1, with 8 bases lining up with TRBD1. The CDR3 runs 16 residues. The ends lost 2 bases at V and 4 bases at J; junction bases unmatched: 9. Germline CDR1 and CDR2: SEHNR and FQNEAQ (reference sequence). CDR3 in DNA: TGTGCCAGCAGCTTACCGAGCAGGGGGCAAGTCACTGAAGCTTTCTTT. Translated: CASSLPSRGQVTEAFF.

A few counts support this clone. The chain employs TRBV21-1 and TRBJ2-3; the D call TRBD2 from the table was never checked on the DNA. TRBV21-1 is flagged as a pseudogene. The CDR3 length is 16 residues. CDR3 sequence reads: CASSEQGTSGTDTQYF. As DNA, the CDR3 is TGTGCCAGCAGCGAACAAGGGACTAGCGGCACAGATACGCAGTATTTT.

This chain joins TRBV28 and TRBJ2-1; TRBD2 aligns across 10 bases. The CDR3 loop spans 17 amino acids. Germline V gene lookup returns CDR1 MDHEN and CDR2 SYDVKM. Germline trimming cut 5 bases from V and 6 bases from J; bases unmatched to any gene: 13. This CDR3 is CASSRPGTSVSRNEQFF. The DNA of the CDR3 is TGTGCCAGCAGTCGGCCCGGGACTAGCGTCTCACGCAATGAGCAGTTCTTC. Full variable domain (outside the CDR3, taken from reference TRBV28 and TRBJ2-1): DVKVTQSSRYLVKRTGEKVFLECVQDMDHENMFWYRQDPGLGLRLIYFSYDVKMKEKGDIPEGYSVSREKKERFSLILESASTNQTSMYLCASSRPGTSVSRNEQFFGPGTRLTVL.

The chain carries TRBV5-6 and TRBJ1-2; D might be TRBD1 (5 bases). The CDR3 totals 17 residues. Germline CDR1 and CDR2: SGHDT and YYEEEE. Trimming removed 0 bases at V and 7 bases at J, with 22 bases between. The CDR3, as DNA: TGTGCCAGCAGCTTGGGATCCCCAACAGGAGCTCTAGGTGGCTACACCTTC. Translation: CASSLGSPTGALGGYTF.

The chain employs TRBV11-2 and TRBJ2-1; 7 bases line up with TRBD2. CDR1 SGHAT and CDR2 FQNNGV come from the germline V gene. This CDR3 region has 15 residues. The junction had 6 bases not matched to a gene; V was cut back by 2 bases and J by 5 bases. Here the CDR3 DNA reads TGTGCCAGCAGCTTACGGAGCGGGGAAAACAATGAGCAGTTCTTC. Translating it yields CASSLRSGENNEQFF. Full variable domain (outside the CDR3, taken from reference TRBV11-2 and TRBJ2-1): EAGVAQSPRYKIIEKRQSVAFWCNPISGHATLYWYQQILGQGPKLLIQFQNNGVVDDSQLPKDRFSAERLKGVDSTLKIQPAKLEDSAVYLCASSLRSGENNEQFFGPGTRLTVL.

The rearrangement uses TRBV12-1 and TRBJ2-3; the D call TRBD2 from the table was never checked on the DNA. TRBV12-1 is marked as a pseudogene. The CDR3 spans 16 residues. CDR3 nucleotide sequence: TGTGCCAGCAGCTTACTAGCGGTCGGGAGCACAGATACGCAGTATTTT. Protein: CASSLLAVGSTDTQYF.

This sequence joins TRBV5-4 and TRBJ2-3, with 14 bases that match TRBD2. The CDR3 spans 18 residues. Per germline, CDR1 SGHNT and CDR2 YYREEE (reference sequence). V lost 4 bases to trimming and J lost 5 bases; unmatched junction nucleotides: 12. The CDR3 region is CASSPGLAGGPFLDTQYF. Written as DNA, the CDR3 is TGTGCCAGCAGCCCCGGACTAGCGGGAGGCCCTTTCCTAGATACGCAGTATTTT.

The chain combines TRBV30 with TRBJ2-5, with 9 bases fitting TRBD2. The CDR3 contains 14 residues. Per germline, CDR1 GTSNPN and CDR2 SVGIG (reference sequence). V lost 0 bases to trimming and J lost 5 bases; unmatched junction nucleotides: 4. The CDR3 DNA follows: TGTGCCTGGAGTGTAGCGGGAGGAGGGGAGACCCAGTACTTC. Translation: CAWSVAGGGETQYF.

The rearrangement uses TRBV3-1 (or the pseudogene TRBV3-2) and TRBJ1-1; 12 bases agree with TRBD1. Germline CDR1 and CDR2: LGHDT and YNNKEL (reference sequence). This CDR3 region has 14 residues. In DNA form, the CDR3 reads TGTCGAAGATTGGGGGACAGGGGGCTGACTGAAGCTTTCTTT. Translation: CRRLGDRGLTEAFF.

The gene calls are TRBV18 and TRBJ2-4; 9 bases agree with TRBD2. Germline values: CDR1 KGHSH, CDR2 LQKENI. The junction had 7 bases not matched to a gene; V was cut back by 4 bases and J by 9 bases. The CDR3 extends over 14 amino acids. In DNA, the CDR3 is TGTGCCAGCTCACTGGTAGCGGGAGAGTCCATTCAGTACTTC. It is translated as CASSLVAGESIQYF. Variable domain in full (rest from reference TRBV18 and TRBJ2-4): NAGVMQNPRHLVRRRGQEARLRCSPMKGHSHVYWYRQLPEEGLKFMVYLQKENIIDESGMPKERFSAEFPKEGPSILRIQQVVRGDSAAYFCASSLVAGESIQYFGAGTRLSVL.

This clone came up a few times. The rearrangement uses TRBV5-1 and TRBJ1-2; D call uncertain. V shed 2 bases and J shed 2 bases, with 7 bases lying between them. CDR1 and CDR2 (germline): SGHRS, YFSETQ. CDR3 length equals 13 residues. CDR3 sequence: CASSLSKNYGYTF. The CDR3, as DNA: TGCGCCAGCAGCTTAAGCAAGAACTATGGCTACACCTTC.

A single count supports this clone. V usage is TRBV7-2 and J usage is TRBJ2-1; D remains unclear. Trimming removed 0 bases from V and 5 bases from J, with 11 bases in between. The CDR3 contains 15 residues. Per germline, CDR1 SGHTA and CDR2 FQGNSA. In nucleotides, the CDR3 is TGTGCCAGCAGCTTAGCGGGCGTACCCCACAATGAGCAGTTCTTC. This gives the protein CASSLAGVPHNEQFF.

V usage is TRBV9 and J usage is TRBJ2-4; tentatively, D is TRBD2 (6 bases). V was cut by 4 bases and J by 3 bases, with 17 bases left in between. CDR3 length: 16 residues. The germline V gene has CDR1 SGDLS and CDR2 YYNGEE. CDR3 nucleotide sequence: TGTGCCAGCAGCCCCGGTGGGCAGGGACTCAAAAACATTCAGTACTTC. Amino acid sequence: CASSPGGQGLKNIQYF.